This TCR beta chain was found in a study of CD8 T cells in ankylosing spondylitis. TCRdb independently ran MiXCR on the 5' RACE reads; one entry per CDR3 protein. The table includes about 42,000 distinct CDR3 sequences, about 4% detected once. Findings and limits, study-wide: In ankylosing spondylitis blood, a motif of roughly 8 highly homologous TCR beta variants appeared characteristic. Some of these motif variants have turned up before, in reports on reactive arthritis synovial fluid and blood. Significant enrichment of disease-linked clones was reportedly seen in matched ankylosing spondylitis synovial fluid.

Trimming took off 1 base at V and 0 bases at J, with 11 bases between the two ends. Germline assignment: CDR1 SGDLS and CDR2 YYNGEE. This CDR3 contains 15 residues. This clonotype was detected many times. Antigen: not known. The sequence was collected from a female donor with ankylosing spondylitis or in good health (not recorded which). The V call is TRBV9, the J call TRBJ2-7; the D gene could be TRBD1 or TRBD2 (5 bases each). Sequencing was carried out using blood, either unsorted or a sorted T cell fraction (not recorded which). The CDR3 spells CASSVTGRNSYEQYF. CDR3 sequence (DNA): TGTGCCAGCAGCGTAACGGGACGGAACTCCTACGAGCAGTACTTC. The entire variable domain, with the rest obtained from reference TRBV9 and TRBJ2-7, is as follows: DSGVTQTPKHLITATGQRVTLRCSPRSGDLSVYWYQQSLDQGLQFLIQYYNGEERAKGNILERFSAQQFPDLHSELNLSSLELGDSALYFCASSVTGRNSYEQYFGPGTRLTVT.